These 7 T cell receptor beta chains were sequenced from one sample in a study of shared clonotypes between healthy human individuals. Measured with immunoSEQ multiplex PCR; TCRdb has only the in-frame clones, and not every one. The sample records approximately 530,000 clones, roughly 95% being singletons. The sequenced sample was naive CD4+ T cells sorted from blood. Subset defined: CD45RA+ positively selected. The receptors come from a woman aged 25 to 39 in good health.

The gene calls are TRBV6-4 and TRBJ2-1; tentatively, D is TRBD2 (6 bases). The V and J ends lost 6 bases and 4 bases respectively, with 16 bases between them. CDR1 and CDR2 (germline): MRHNA, SNTAGT. The CDR3 has 15 amino acids. The CDR3 sequence: CASRIPGLRYNEQFF. CDR3 bases: TGTGCCAGCAGAATTCCGGGACTCCGATACAATGAGCAGTTCTTC.

The chain is built from TRBV6-5 and TRBJ2-7; TRBD1 aligns across 7 bases. Per the germline V gene, CDR1 is MNHEY and CDR2 is SVGAGI. The CDR3 is 13 residues long. Trimming at V came to 5 bases and at J to 2 bases, leaving 3 bases not matched to a gene. Here the CDR3 reads CASSPGQPYEQYF. The CDR3 coding sequence is TGTGCCAGCAGTCCGGGACAGCCCTACGAGCAGTACTTC.

The chain links TRBV10-3 to TRBJ1-4; 7 bases line up with TRBD1. The V gene's germline CDR1 is ENHRY and CDR2 SYGVKD. The CDR3 loop spans 14 amino acids. V lost 6 bases, J lost 6 bases, and 7 bases stayed unmatched. Written as DNA, the CDR3 is TGTGCCATCAGGGAGACAGGGAGGGATGAAAAACTGTTTTTT. This translates into CAIRETGRDEKLFF.

V is TRBV27 and J is TRBJ1-5; possibly TRBD1 for D (6 bases). Per germline, CDR1 MNHEY and CDR2 SMNVEV (reference sequence). The V end lost 5 bases, the J end lost 3 bases, and 14 bases lay between the germline ends. CDR3 length: 15 amino acids. Written as DNA, the CDR3 is TGTGCCAGCAGTCCGCCGGGACACATCAATCAGCCCCAGCATTTT. Its translation: CASSPPGHINQPQHF.

This chain joins TRBV5-1 and TRBJ2-7; the D is unclear. The CDR3 consists of 13 residues. Germline assignment: CDR1 SGHRS and CDR2 YFSETQ. V dropped 8 bases and J dropped 0 bases, with 12 bases sitting between them. As DNA, the CDR3 is TGCGCCAGTAAACTTGATCCCTCCTACGAGCAGTACTTC. Residues: CASKLDPSYEQYF.

J is TRBJ2-7 and V is TRBV4-1, with a tentative D call TRBD2 (6 bases). CDR1 MGHRA and CDR2 YSYEKL come from the germline V gene. This CDR3 comprises 13 residues. Trimming pared 5 bases from V and 2 bases from J, leaving 10 bases between. In DNA form, the CDR3 reads TGCGCCAGCAGCAAGAGGGAGGCCTACGAGCAGTACTTC. Residues: CASSKREAYEQYF.

The chain carries TRBV18 and TRBJ2-3; TRBD2 is a possible D gene (6 bases). The CDR3 totals 17 residues. Trimming took off 1 base at V and 4 bases at J, with 18 bases between the two ends. The germline gives CDR1 KGHSH, CDR2 LQKENI. The CDR3 nucleotides read TGTGCCAGCTCACCACAGGCCGCCGGGAGTGGCGCAGATACGCAGTATTTT. Translated: CASSPQAAGSGADTQYF.